The 12 T cell receptor beta chains given below trace back to one sample, sequenced in a study of cytomegalovirus exposure and HLA in healthy donors. Amplification used 60 Vbeta primers and 13 Jbeta primers. This table comes from immunoSEQ multiplex PCR, and its TCRdb copy is limited to in-frame clones, with some not included. Of some 180,000 clones in the sample, more than 65% are singletons; the top ten hold around 1.2%. Sequenced input: PBMCs. All receptors come from a girl between 2 and 10 years old in good health and CMV-seropositive.

V gene TRBV9 combines with J gene TRBJ1-1; D might be TRBD1 (5 bases). The CDR3 runs to 15 residues. Trimming cost V 5 bases and J 0 bases, with 14 bases left between them. Germline V gene lookup returns CDR1 SGDLS and CDR2 YYNGEE. CDR3 amino acids: CASRRGEGMNTEAFF. The CDR3 coding sequence is TGTGCCAGCAGGCGGGGGGAGGGGATGAACACTGAAGCTTTCTTT.

The table lists this clone with a count of one. The chain combines TRBV30 with TRBJ1-2; no definite D call. The germline V gene encodes CDR1 GTSNPN and CDR2 SVGIG (reference sequence). CDR3 length: 15 amino acids. The V and J ends lost 2 bases and 4 bases respectively, with 17 bases between them. CDR3 DNA sequence: TGTGCCTGGAGTCCATACACAGCCGGCGTCTATGGCTACACCTTC. This encodes CAWSPYTAGVYGYTF.

CDR3 sequence (DNA): TGTGCCAGCTCACCCCGCCCTACAGGGGACACTGAAGCTTTCTTT. The encoded protein is CASSPRPTGDTEAFF. The chain joins TRBV18 to TRBJ1-1; 7 bases align to TRBD1. J gave up 3 bases and V 3 bases, and 7 bases lay outside the gene matches. CDR3 length: 15 amino acids. Germline V gene data show CDR1 as KGHSH and CDR2 as LQKENI.

This clone was detected only once. This sequence joins TRBV4-1 and TRBJ2-1; weak D call: TRBD2 (6 bases). Germline assignment: CDR1 MGHRA and CDR2 YSYEKL. The CDR3 spans 18 residues. Trimming stripped 4 bases from V and 4 bases from J, with 23 bases between. CDR3 in DNA: TGCGCCAGCAGCCCGAGGAGGGGTAGGGAAGAGCGTTACAATGAGCAGTTCTTC. It is translated as CASSPRRGREERYNEQFF.

This clone was seen a single time. This chain connects TRBV7-3 to TRBJ2-4; 10 nucleotides agree with TRBD1. Losses at the gene ends were 2 bases for V and 2 bases for J; bases not matched to a gene: 12. CDR1 is SGHTA and CDR2 is FQGTGA in the germline V gene. The CDR3 consists of 19 residues. CDR3: CASSLWRRGTGDPKNIQYF. CDR3 DNA: TGTGCCAGCAGCTTATGGCGTAGGGGGACAGGGGATCCCAAAAACATTCAGTACTTC.

This chain connects TRBV9 to TRBJ1-2; D perhaps matches TRBD1 (6 bases). Trimming removed 0 bases at V and 2 bases at J, with 8 bases between. This CDR3 comprises 14 residues. Germline V lookup: CDR1 SGDLS, CDR2 YYNGEE. The CDR3 sequence: CASSVAQGNYGYTF. The DNA for the CDR3 is TGTGCCAGCAGCGTAGCTCAGGGGAACTATGGCTACACCTTC.

CDR3 residues: CASSAPPTSRGELFF. DNA of the CDR3: TGTGCCAGCAGCGCGCCTCCGACTAGTAGGGGGGAGCTGTTTTTT. The V gene is TRBV11-3, the J gene TRBJ2-2, with D maybe TRBD2 (6 bases). Germline CDR1 SGHNT, CDR2 YENEEA. There are 15 residues in the CDR3. V was pared by 5 bases and J by 8 bases, with 18 bases between.

This chain joins TRBV2 and TRBJ1-2; 9 bases match TRBD1. CDR1 is SNHLY, CDR2 FYNNEI, per germline. The CDR3 is made up of 13 amino acids. Trimming took 8 bases from V and 7 from J; bases not matched to a gene: 8. In nucleotides, the CDR3 is TGTGCCAGCCTGGACAGGGGATTAGGTGGCTACACCTTC. As protein: CASLDRGLGGYTF.

The genes are TRBV11-1 and TRBJ1-5, with D perhaps matching TRBD1 (5 bases). V shed 5 bases and J shed 4 bases, with 9 bases lying between them. The CDR3 contains 13 residues. Germline CDR1 SGHAT, CDR2 FQDESV (reference sequence). CDR3 bases: TGTGCCAGCAGCGCAGGGCCAAATCAGCCCCAGCATTTT. Translating gives CASSAGPNQPQHF.

The chain uses TRBV6-5 and TRBJ1-2, with a possible D match to TRBD1 (5 bases). Germline-derived CDR1 and CDR2 are MNHEY and SVGAGI. V was clipped by 7 bases and J by 5 bases, with 14 bases between them. The CDR3 length is 13 residues. The CDR3 here is CASTTGVEYGYTF. CDR3 nucleotide sequence: TGTGCCAGCACCACGGGGGTAGAGTATGGCTACACCTTC.

The chain joins TRBV6-5 to TRBJ1-6; D perhaps matches TRBD1 (5 bases). V was trimmed by 2 bases and J by 9 bases, leaving 8 bases between them. The CDR3 extends over 13 amino acids. Germline V gives CDR1 MNHEY, CDR2 SVGAGI. CDR3 residues: CASSYPTGSPLHF. In DNA, the CDR3 is TGTGCCAGCAGTTACCCAACAGGTTCACCCCTCCACTTT.

The rearrangement joins TRBV12-5 to TRBJ2-7, with D possibly being TRBD2 (7 bases). The CDR3 has 19 amino acids. The ends were cut back, 2 bases at V and 2 bases at J, with 25 bases in the middle. Germline lookup yields CDR1 LGHNT and CDR2 FRNRAP. CDR3 region: CASGLPQILIGGQPYEQYF. In DNA, the CDR3 is TGTGCTAGTGGTTTGCCTCAGATCTTAATCGGGGGGCAACCCTACGAGCAGTACTTC.